This is a list of T cell receptor beta chains from one sample in a study of OX40 agonist ivuxolimab in advanced cancers. Assay: immunoSEQ multiplex PCR; the TCRdb copy retains only in-frame clones and omits some. The profile shows more than 70,000 clones, approximately 78% of them singletons. The source material was CD4+ or CD8+ T cells sorted from blood, sampled in a trial of the OX40 agonist ivuxolimab. Receptors were obtained from an adult with an advanced solid tumor such as melanoma, head and neck, liver or kidney cancer. Both conserved end residues are part of each CDR3. A D gene is named only where the DNA matches it firmly. Size is omitted from some rows. Given values are once, few, many or a class for expanded clones.

v_call	j_call	clone_size	d_call	cdr3_length	cdr3_aa	cdr3_nt
TRBV6-6	TRBJ2-3	NA	TRBD2	14	CASDRAGATDTQYF	TGTGCCAGCGATCGGGCGGGAGCCACAGATACGCAGTATTTT
TRBV5-1	TRBJ1-2	NA	NA	15	CASTFRPLDFYGYTF	TGCGCCAGCACCTTCCGGCCTTTGGACTTCTATGGCTACACCTTC
TRBV28	TRBJ2-1	NA	NA	23	CASSLGDRVLSGRVQSSYNEQFF	TGTGCCAGCAGTTTAGGGGACAGGGTGTTAAGCGGGAGGGTCCAAAGCTCCTACAATGAGCAGTTCTTC
TRBV5-4	TRBJ2-3	NA	TRBD1	16	CASSPDRDRLSGTQYF	TGTGCCAGCAGCCCTGATCGGGACAGACTTTCGGGTACGCAGTATTTT
TRBV5-1	TRBJ2-7	NA	TRBD1	14	CASSLGTGGDEQYF	TGCGCCAGCAGCTTAGGGACAGGGGGCGACGAGCAGTACTTC
TRBV9	TRBJ2-7	NA	NA	14	CASSVNPEGYEQYF	TGTGCCAGCAGCGTAAACCCAGAGGGATACGAGCAGTACTTC
TRBV11-1	TRBJ2-7	NA	TRBD1	15	CASSLEGQGEFRQYF	TGTGCCAGCAGCTTAGAGGGACAGGGGGAATTTCGTCAGTACTTC
TRBV15	TRBJ1-2	few	NA	13	CATSRGSGYGYTF	TGTGCCACCAGCAGAGGTTCAGGGTACGGCTACACCTTC
TRBV28	TRBJ1-1	NA	NA	16	CASSLSQRKKYTEAFF	TGTGCCAGCAGTTTGTCCCAGAGGAAGAAGTACACTGAAGCTTTCTTT
TRBV6-1	TRBJ1-5	NA	NA	14	CASRETGFNQPQHF	TGTGCCAGCAGGGAAACGGGGTTCAATCAGCCCCAGCATTTT
TRBV7-9	TRBJ1-2	NA	NA	13	CASSLNSNYGYTF	TGTGCCAGCAGCTTAAACTCTAACTATGGCTACACCTTC
TRBV6-5	TRBJ2-3	NA	TRBD2	13	CASAGGGSDTQYF	TGTGCCAGCGCCGGGGGAGGGTCAGATACGCAGTATTTT
TRBV5-1	TRBJ2-7	NA	NA	16	CASSLYALGMSYEQYF	TGCGCCAGCAGCTTATATGCACTCGGTATGTCCTACGAGCAGTACTTC
TRBV7-8	TRBJ2-5	few	NA	14	CASSIRGGGETQYF	TGTGCCAGCAGCATTAGGGGGGGAGGGGAGACCCAGTACTTC
TRBV21-1	TRBJ1-5	once	NA	15	CASSQVGSYNQPQHF	TGTGCCAGCAGCCAGGTGGGATCCTACAATCAGCCCCAGCATTTT
TRBV6-1	TRBJ1-5	NA	NA	13	CASSDNSNQPQHF	TGTGCCAGCAGTGACAATAGCAATCAGCCCCAGCATTTT
TRBV2	TRBJ1-4	NA	TRBD1	15	CASSEPGQGHEKLFF	TGTGCCAGCAGTGAACCTGGACAGGGGCACGAAAAACTGTTTTTT
TRBV5-4	TRBJ2-7	NA	TRBD2	15	CASSPQGDGGSEQYF	TGTGCCAGCAGCCCGCAAGGGGACGGGGGGTCCGAGCAGTACTTC
TRBV7-9	TRBJ1-3	NA	NA	15	CASSLGRPSGNTIYF	TGTGCCAGCAGCTTAGGGAGACCATCTGGAAACACCATATATTTT
TRBV28	TRBJ2-7	NA	NA	12	CASSLNRFEQYF	TGTGCCAGCAGCCTCAACAGATTCGAGCAGTACTTC
TRBV7-2	TRBJ2-3	NA	TRBD2	16	CASSLRRGGSTDTQYF	TGTGCCAGCAGCTTAAGGCGGGGGGGGAGCACAGATACGCAGTATTTT
TRBV4-1	TRBJ1-2	few	NA	16	CASSQEQGLLNYGYTF	TGCGCCAGCAGCCAAGAACAGGGACTTCTTAACTATGGCTACACCTTC
TRBV4-2	TRBJ2-5	NA	NA	13	CASSPQGGETQYF	TGTGCCAGCAGCCCACAGGGGGGGGAGACCCAGTACTTC
TRBV7-9	TRBJ2-7	NA	NA	12	CASSLIGSEQYF	TGTGCCAGCAGCTTAATCGGTTCCGAGCAGTACTTC
TRBV20-1	TRBJ1-2	NA	NA	11	CSAREGRGYTF	TGCAGTGCTAGAGAAGGGAGAGGCTACACCTTC
TRBV5-1	TRBJ2-1	NA	TRBD2	16	CASSSTLAGGYNEQFF	TGCGCCAGCAGCTCAACACTAGCGGGGGGATACAATGAGCAGTTCTTC
TRBV2	TRBJ1-1	once	TRBD1	17	CASSLPTGGYQNTEAFF	TGTGCCAGCAGTCTACCGACAGGGGGCTACCAGAACACTGAAGCTTTCTTT
TRBV28	TRBJ2-7	NA	TRBD2	15	CASRTNWDYSYEQYF	TGTGCCAGCAGAACAAATTGGGACTACTCCTACGAGCAGTACTTC
TRBV2	TRBJ1-2	NA	TRBD1	13	CASNPDRDHGYTF	TGTGCCAGCAACCCAGACAGGGATCATGGCTACACCTTC
TRBV7-2	TRBJ1-3	NA	NA	16	CASSLGAGSSGNTIYF	TGTGCCAGCAGCTTAGGCGCAGGGAGCTCTGGAAACACCATATATTTT
TRBV6-5	TRBJ2-5	NA	NA	15	CASSYSNVAGETQYF	TGTGCCAGCAGTTACTCGAATGTAGCTGGAGAGACCCAGTACTTC
TRBV7-8	TRBJ1-5	NA	NA	15	CASTRGSWGLEPQHF	TGTGCCAGCACACGGGGGTCCTGGGGCTTGGAGCCCCAGCATTTT
TRBV7-2	TRBJ2-1	once	TRBD2	15	CASSLGLAGNNEQFF	TGTGCCAGCAGCTTGGGACTAGCGGGTAACAATGAGCAGTTCTTC
TRBV7-9	TRBJ2-7	NA	NA	14	CASSLEPGAAEQYF	TGTGCCAGCAGCTTAGAACCCGGAGCAGCGGAGCAGTACTTC
TRBV5-6	TRBJ2-7	NA	TRBD2	14	CASSLPSGRIGQYF	TGTGCCAGCAGCTTGCCAAGCGGGAGAATTGGGCAGTACTTC
TRBV5-5	TRBJ1-5	NA	NA	15	CASSFNLGSNQPQHF	TGTGCCAGCAGCTTTAACTTGGGTAGCAATCAGCCCCAGCATTTT
TRBV7-2	TRBJ1-1	NA	NA	14	CASSLVQGLTEAFF	TGTGCCAGCAGCTTAGTACAGGGATTAACTGAAGCTTTCTTT
TRBV6-1	TRBJ2-7	NA	TRBD1	14	CASSARDRVNEQYF	TGTGCCAGCAGTGCGCGGGACAGGGTTAACGAGCAGTACTTC
TRBV20-1	TRBJ1-2	NA	NA	10	CSRGPYGYTF	TGCAGTCGAGGACCCTATGGCTACACCTTC
TRBV5-1	TRBJ1-6	few	TRBD1	15	CASRPTGGQNSPLHF	TGCGCCAGCAGGCCGACAGGGGGACAGAATTCACCCCTCCACTTT